Below are 25 T cell receptor beta chains sequenced from a single sample in a study of tumor and adjacent non-tumor tissue in lung cancer. The template was RNA from unsorted bulk tissue. This non-tumor lung sample came from over 3 cm beyond the tumor edge. Three rounds of nested PCR, following a modified ARM-PCR protocol, produced the TCRbeta library. Each CDR3 protein is one row after TCRdb ran MiXCR on the multiplex PCR reads. The sample has almost 75,000 distinct CDR3 sequences, nearly 70% seen once; the top ten hold 25% to 35%. Sequencing used distant non-tumor lung tissue. The source is a woman aged 50 to 60 with non-small cell lung cancer.

The chain couples TRBV30 to TRBJ2-3; no reliable D call. CDR3 size: 12 residues. Germline values: CDR1 GTSNPN, CDR2 SVGIG (reference sequence). Trimming stripped 4 bases from V and 5 bases from J, with 10 bases between. The CDR3 spells CAWTPGRDTQYF. The CDR3 DNA is TGTGCCTGGACCCCAGGCAGAGATACGCAGTATTTT.

A note on this clonotype: A read error is possible here, since a much larger clone lies one base away. The genes are TRBV28 and TRBJ2-3; no clear D. Germline CDR1 is MDHEN and CDR2 is SYDVKM. The CDR3 loop spans 15 amino acids. The V and J ends lost 3 bases and 0 bases respectively, with 10 bases between them. CDR3 protein: CASSFGPQSTDTQYF. The DNA of the CDR3 is TGTGCCAGCAGTTTTGGACCTCAAAGCACAGATACGCAGTATTTT. Supplemented by reference TRBV28 and TRBJ2-3, the full variable domain reads DVKVTQSSRYLVKRTGEKVFLECVQDMDHENMFWYRQDPGLGLRLIYFSYDVKMKEKGDIPEGYSVSREKKERFSLILESASTNQTSMYLCASSFGPQSTDTQYFGPGTRLTVL.

As for this clonotype: The junction shows a germline mismatch at one end, possibly a read error. The chain is built from TRBV11-2 and TRBJ2-1; D unresolved. There are 16 residues in the CDR3. Germline V gene sequence: CDR1 SGHAT, CDR2 FQNNGV. In nucleotides, the CDR3 is TGTGCCAACAGTGTAAGAGCGAACCCGCCCTACAATGAGCGGTTCTTC. This gives the protein CANSVRANPPYNERFF. The full variable domain, with the rest looked up from reference TRBV11-2 and TRBJ2-1, is EAGVAQSPRYKIIEKRQSVAFWCNPISGHATLYWYQQILGQGPKLLIQFQNNGVVDDSQLPKDRFSAERLKGVDSTLKIQPAKLEDSAVYLCANSVRANPPYNERFFGPGTRLTVL.

This clonotype appeared once. This rearrangement joins TRBV11-2 to TRBJ2-7; 9 bases are a match to TRBD1. Trimming took 3 bases from V and 3 from J; bases not matched to a gene: 6. The CDR3 is made up of 15 amino acids. Germline V CDR1 and CDR2: SGHAT, FQNNGV. CDR3 DNA: TGTGCCAGCAGCTTTTGGACAGGGGTTAGCTACGAGCAGTACTTC. Translating it yields CASSFWTGVSYEQYF.

This clonotype was seen only once. An end of the junction differs from the germline gene, which may be a read error. This chain joins TRBV28 and TRBJ1-1; 8 bases align to TRBD1. The CDR3 loop spans 17 amino acids. Germline V gene sequence: CDR1 MDHEN, CDR2 SYDVKM. DNA of the CDR3: TGTACCAGCAGTTTGACTGACAGGGGTCCCCAGAACACTGAAGCTTTCTTT. Its protein product is CTSSLTDRGPQNTEAFF.

Comment on this clonotype: One end of the junction does not line up with germline, which may come from a read error. The V and J genes are TRBV18 and TRBJ2-6, with a tentative D call TRBD2 (5 bases). CDR3 length: 17 residues. Germline CDR1 KGHSH, CDR2 LQKENI. The CDR3 DNA reads as TGTGCCAGCTCACCACCCACGGGGAGCTCTGGGGTCAACGTCCTGACTTTC. Protein: CASSPPTGSSGVNVLTF.

A note on this clonotype: The CDR3 does not end in the conserved phenylalanine or tryptophan, so this is likely a read error. It is unclear where the CDR3 begins or ends on the DNA, so no DNA is shown, and the CDR3 is as TCRdb lists it. This sequence joins TRBV6-1 and TRBJ1-1; no check of the table's D call, TRBD1, against the DNA was made. The length of the CDR3 is 15 amino acids, counting both ends. Germline V gives CDR1 MNHNS, CDR2 SASEGT. The CDR3 spells CASSIGQVVGTETFV.

Turning to this clonotype: One end of the junction fails to match germline, which may point to a read error. The chain uses TRBV20-1 and TRBJ1-1; D may be TRBD1 (6 bases). The CDR3 totals 14 residues. CDR1 and CDR2 from the germline V gene are DFQATT and SNEGSKA (reference sequence). CDR3 in DNA: TGCAGTGTTATATTACAGGGCGCAAACACTAAAGCTTTCTTT. Its protein product is CSVILQGANTKAFF.

Comments on this clonotype: The missing conserved phenylalanine or tryptophan at the end of this CDR3 makes a read error likely. No DNA is shown, since the ends of the CDR3 on it are uncertain; the CDR3 is the one TCRdb lists. The rearrangement uses TRBV20-1 and TRBJ2-5. The CDR3 sequence runs 13 residues, both termini included. From germline, CDR1 is DFQATT and CDR2 SNEGSKA (reference sequence). CDR3 residues: CSARRWVGETRYI.

Comment on this clonotype: A read error is possible here, since a much larger clone lies one base away. The gene calls are TRBV18 and TRBJ2-7; TRBD2 matches at 13 bases. Germline CDR1 KGHSH, CDR2 LQKENI. The V segment lost 7 bases and the J segment 7 bases; nucleotides outside the gene matches: 10. This CDR3 is 15 amino acids long. The CDR3 region is CASLPELAGGKEQYF. Written as DNA, the CDR3 is TGTGCCAGCTTACCGGAACTAGCGGGAGGGAAAGAGCAGTACTTC.

This clonotype was detected once. This rearrangement joins TRBV11-1 to TRBJ2-3; D remains unclear. This CDR3 is 16 amino acids long. Germline CDR1 is SGHAT and CDR2 is FQDESV (reference sequence). The CDR3 bases are TGTGCTAGGAGCAAAAAGGTACAGTCTGCAACAGATACGCAGTATTTT. Translating gives CARSKKVQSATDTQYF.

About this clonotype itself: One end of the junction varies from germline; a read error may be responsible. J is TRBJ2-1 and V is TRBV29-1; D is undetermined. The V gene's germline CDR1 is SQVTM and CDR2 ANQGSEA. The CDR3 is made up of 13 amino acids. This CDR3 reads CNVEDIAYNEQFF. Here the CDR3 DNA reads TGCAACGTTGAAGATATCGCGTACAATGAGCAGTTCTTC.

This clonotype was counted between two and nine times. The V gene is TRBV7-9, the J gene TRBJ2-5; D is unclear. The length of the CDR3 is 14 residues. Per germline, CDR1 SEHNR and CDR2 FQNEAQ (reference sequence). V was cut by 3 bases and J by 3 bases, with 11 bases left in between. In DNA form, the CDR3 reads TGTGCCAGCAGCTTGGGTGCTAACGAAGAGACCCAGTACTTC. Translating it yields CASSLGANEETQYF.

Of note for this clonotype: A much larger clone lies one base from this, so it may be a read error. The rearrangement joins TRBV20-1 to TRBJ1-1; 12 bases are a match to TRBD1. Looked up from germline, CDR1 is DFQATT and CDR2 is SNEGSKA (reference sequence). The CDR3 runs 16 residues. CDR3 region: CSAAGTGGSLNTKAFF. The CDR3 DNA reads TGCAGTGCGGCCGGGACAGGGGGCTCTCTGAACACTAAAGCTTTCTTT.

As for this clonotype: A much larger clonotype is one base distant, so this may be a read error. V and J are TRBV19 and TRBJ2-3; D unclear. CDR3 length equals 11 residues. Germline CDR1 is LNHDA and CDR2 is SQIVND (reference sequence). The CDR3 sequence: CPSTARDTQYF. CDR3 DNA: TGTCCCAGCACAGCGCGAGATACGCAGTATTTT. Supplemented by reference TRBV19 and TRBJ2-3, the full variable domain reads DGGITQSPKYLFRKEGQNVTLSCEQNLNHDAMYWYRQDPGQGLRLIYYSQIVNDFQKGDIAEGYSVSREKKESFPLTVTSAQKNPTAFYLCPSTARDTQYFGPGTRLTVL.

This chain uses TRBV11-2 with TRBJ2-1, with 12 nucleotides matching TRBD2. This CDR3 is 18 amino acids long. CDR1 and CDR2 (germline): SGHAT, FQNNGV. Germline trimming cut 5 bases from V and 2 bases from J; bases unmatched to any gene: 10. CDR3: CASSLSTSGGGTYNEQFF. The CDR3 nucleotides read TGTGCCAGCAGCCTTTCGACTAGCGGGGGAGGGACCTACAATGAGCAGTTCTTC.

The chain carries TRBV29-1 and TRBJ2-2; D unclear. The CDR3 length is 12 residues. The germline V gene has CDR1 SQVTM and CDR2 ANQGSEA. Trimming stripped 7 bases from V and 8 bases from J, with 14 bases between. CDR3 DNA sequence: TGCAGCGATACCAACATTGTGGGGGAGCTGTTTTTT. Its translation is CSDTNIVGELFF.

Note on this clonotype: The germline gene is not matched at one end of the junction; a read error may be the cause. This rearrangement joins TRBV7-2 to TRBJ2-5; 9 positions match TRBD2. Per the germline V gene, CDR1 is SGHTA and CDR2 is FQGNSA. The CDR3 runs 18 residues. CDR3 sequence: CASSLRWRASGTQESQYF. The CDR3 DNA sequence: TGTGCCAGCAGCTTAAGGTGGCGCGCTAGCGGGACTCAAGAGAGCCAGTACTTC.

In regard to this clonotype: At one boundary the junction diverges from the germline segment, which might be a read error. This chain uses TRBV5-1 with TRBJ2-1; a weak D match, TRBD2 (6 bases). The CDR3 length is 13 residues. Per the germline V gene, CDR1 is SGHRS and CDR2 is YFSETQ. The CDR3 loop reads CASSFGGNNEKFF. The CDR3, as DNA: TGCGCCAGCAGCTTCGGGGGAAACAATGAGAAGTTCTTC.

Concerning this clonotype itself: One junction end disagrees with the germline gene, perhaps due to a read error. V gene TRBV20-1 combines with J gene TRBJ2-3; TRBD1 or TRBD2 may be the D gene (5 bases each). Looked up from germline, CDR1 is DFQATT and CDR2 is SNEGSKA (reference sequence). The CDR3 has 17 residues. The CDR3 loop reads CSARVVVGRASIDTQYF. CDR3 coding DNA: TGTAGTGCTAGAGTGGTAGTGGGCAGGGCTAGCATAGATACGCAGTATTTT.

This clonotype was seen at least ten times. The chain recombines TRBV29-1 with TRBJ1-2, with TRBD1 identical over 9 bases. The V gene end was trimmed by 1 base and the J gene end by 4 bases; junction bases not matched to a gene: 7. The CDR3 runs 15 residues. CDR1 and CDR2 (germline): SQVTM, ANQGSEA. The CDR3 sequence: CSVEGGTGLAYGYTF. CDR3 nucleotide sequence: TGCAGCGTTGAAGGGGGGACAGGGCTTGCCTATGGCTACACCTTC.

About this clonotype: It is likely a read error, because the conserved phenylalanine at the end of the CDR3 is missing. The rearrangement joins TRBV10-3 to TRBJ2-2; D gene uncertain. CDR1 and CDR2 (germline): ENHRY, SYGVKD. The CDR3 covers 14 residues. CDR3 residues: CAISESMADGELFL. In DNA, the CDR3 is TGTGCTATCAGTGAGTCGATGGCTGACGGGGAGCTGTTTCTT.

This clonotype showed up just once. This rearrangement joins TRBV11-2 to TRBJ2-7; the match to TRBD1 covers 8 bases. The V gene end was trimmed by 1 base and the J gene end by 7 bases; junction bases not matched to a gene: 3. Looked up from germline, CDR1 is SGHAT and CDR2 is FQNNGV. The CDR3 is 13 amino acids. The CDR3 DNA sequence: TGTGCCAGCAGCTTAGGGACAGGGTATGAGCAGTACTTC. This codes for CASSLGTGYEQYF.

By its share, this clonotype is medium-sized (0.01 to 0.1%). This chain uses TRBV29-1 with TRBJ2-2; 10 bases map to TRBD2. V lost 7 bases and J lost 7; bases outside the gene matches: 12. This CDR3 contains 15 residues. Germline V gives CDR1 SQVTM, CDR2 ANQGSEA. CDR3 in amino acids: CSATGPSGSGGELFF. The CDR3 nucleotides are TGCAGCGCCACGGGGCCTAGCGGGAGTGGCGGGGAGCTGTTTTTT.

On this clonotype: Germline and junction disagree at one end, which may indicate a read error. The chain has TRBV5-6 and TRBJ2-3; 10 bases are a match to TRBD1. The CDR3 covers 16 residues. The germline CDR1 and CDR2 sequences are SGHDT and YYEEEE. CDR3 region: CASSRTPTGGMDTLYF. The CDR3 nucleotides read TGTGCCAGCAGTCGTACACCGACAGGGGGCATGGATACGCTGTATTTT.